Described below is a single T cell receptor (beta chain) sequence and its context. As handled by the study authors: Nucleated cell counts were estimated from reference gene primer amplification. Clones were read by immunoSEQ multiplex PCR, and TCRdb kept only the in-frame ones, dropping some. That table is the source of V, J and clone size, and D and trimming were worked out from the DNA. Of about 210,000 clones in the sample, approximately 91% are singletons; the top ten hold 0.72%. This sample was taken from a study of blood T cell repertoires in COVID-19. The CDR3 covers 14 residues. Germline lookup yields CDR1 LGHNA and CDR2 YNFKEQ. V lost 0 bases to trimming and J lost 6 bases, with 10 bases between them.

The sample consisted of peripheral blood. The TCR originated in a man aged 35 to 55 with acute or convalescent COVID-19. The chain combines TRBV4-2 with TRBJ2-3; D may be TRBD2 (5 bases). CDR3 bases: TGTGCCAGCAGCCAAGATTCGACGGGGGATACGCAGTATTTT. It translates to CASSQDSTGDTQYF.